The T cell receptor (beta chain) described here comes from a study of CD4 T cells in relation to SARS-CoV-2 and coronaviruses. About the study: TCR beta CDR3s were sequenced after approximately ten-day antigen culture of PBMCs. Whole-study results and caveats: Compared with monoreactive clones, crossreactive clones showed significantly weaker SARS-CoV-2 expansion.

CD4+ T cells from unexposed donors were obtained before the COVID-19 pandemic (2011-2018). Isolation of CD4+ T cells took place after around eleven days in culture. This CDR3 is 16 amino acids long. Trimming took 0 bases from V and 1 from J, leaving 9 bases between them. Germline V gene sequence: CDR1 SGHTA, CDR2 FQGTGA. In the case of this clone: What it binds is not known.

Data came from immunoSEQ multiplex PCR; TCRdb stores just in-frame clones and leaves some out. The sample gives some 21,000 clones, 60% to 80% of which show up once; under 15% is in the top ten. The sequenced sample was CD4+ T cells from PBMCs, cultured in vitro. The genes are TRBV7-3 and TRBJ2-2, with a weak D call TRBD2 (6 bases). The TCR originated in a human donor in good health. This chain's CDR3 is CASSLTSGGNTGELFF. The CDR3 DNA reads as TGTGCCAGCAGCTTAACTAGCGGAGGGAACACCGGGGAGCTGTTTTTT. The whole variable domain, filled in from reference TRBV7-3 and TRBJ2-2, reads GAGVSQTPSNKVTEKGKYVELRCDPISGHTALYWYRQSLGQGPEFLIYFQGTGAADDSGLPNDRFFAVRPEGSVSTLKIQRTERGDSAVYLCASSLTSGGNTGELFFGEGSRLTVL.